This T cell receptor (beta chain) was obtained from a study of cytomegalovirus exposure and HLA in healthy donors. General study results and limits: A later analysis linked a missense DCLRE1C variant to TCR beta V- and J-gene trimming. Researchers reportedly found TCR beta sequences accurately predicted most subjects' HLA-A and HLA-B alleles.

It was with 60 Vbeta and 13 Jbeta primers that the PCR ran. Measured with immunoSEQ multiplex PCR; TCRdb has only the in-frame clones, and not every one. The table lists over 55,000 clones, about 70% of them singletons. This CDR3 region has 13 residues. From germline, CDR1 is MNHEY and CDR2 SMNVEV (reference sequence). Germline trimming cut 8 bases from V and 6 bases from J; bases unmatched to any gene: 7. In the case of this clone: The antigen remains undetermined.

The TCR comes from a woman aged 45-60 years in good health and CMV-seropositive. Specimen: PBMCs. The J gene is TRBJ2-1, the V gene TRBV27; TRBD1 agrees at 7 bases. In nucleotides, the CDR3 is TGTGCCAGCGGGCACGACAGGGTCAATGAGCAGTTCTTC. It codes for CASGHDRVNEQFF.